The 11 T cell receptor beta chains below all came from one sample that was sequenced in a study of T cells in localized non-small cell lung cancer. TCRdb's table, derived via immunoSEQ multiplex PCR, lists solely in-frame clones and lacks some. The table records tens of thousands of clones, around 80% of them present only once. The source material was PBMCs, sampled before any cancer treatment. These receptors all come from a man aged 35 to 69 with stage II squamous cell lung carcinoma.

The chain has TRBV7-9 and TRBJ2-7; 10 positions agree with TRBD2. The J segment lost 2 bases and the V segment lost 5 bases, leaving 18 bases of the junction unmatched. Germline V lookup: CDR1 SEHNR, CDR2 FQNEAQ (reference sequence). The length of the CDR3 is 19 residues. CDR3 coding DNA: TGTGCCAGCAGCAATAGGGCGGTCGTTAGCGGGGGGATAACCTACGAGCAGTACTTC. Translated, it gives CASSNRAVVSGGITYEQYF.

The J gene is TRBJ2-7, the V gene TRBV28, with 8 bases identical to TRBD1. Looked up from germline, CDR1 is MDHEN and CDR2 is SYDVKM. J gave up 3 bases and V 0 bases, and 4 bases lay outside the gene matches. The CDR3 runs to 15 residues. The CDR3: CASSLWDRVGYEQYF. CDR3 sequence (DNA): TGTGCCAGCAGTTTATGGGACAGGGTAGGCTACGAGCAGTACTTC.

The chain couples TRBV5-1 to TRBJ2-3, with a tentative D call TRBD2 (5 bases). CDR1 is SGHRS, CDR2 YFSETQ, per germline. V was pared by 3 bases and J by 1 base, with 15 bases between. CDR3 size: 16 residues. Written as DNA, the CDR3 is TGCGCCAGCAGCTCCGGGAACTCGGCCCGCACAGATACGCAGTATTTT. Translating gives CASSSGNSARTDTQYF.

CDR3 nucleotide sequence: TGTGCCAGCAGCGCGAGCGGGGCCGGGGAGCTGTTTTTT. It is translated as CASSASGAGELFF. The chain is built from TRBV7-8 and TRBJ2-2; 7 bases match TRBD2. Germline V gives CDR1 SGHVS, CDR2 FQNEAQ. After removal of 5 bases from V and 6 bases from J, the junction contained 3 bases not matched to a gene. This CDR3 spans 13 amino acids.

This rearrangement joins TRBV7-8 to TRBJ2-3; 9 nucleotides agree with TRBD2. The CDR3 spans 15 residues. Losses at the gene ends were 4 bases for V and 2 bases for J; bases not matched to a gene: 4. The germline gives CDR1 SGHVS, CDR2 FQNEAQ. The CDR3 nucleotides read TGTGCCAGCAGCTCCGAGCGGGGGGCCACAGATACGCAGTATTTT. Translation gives CASSSERGATDTQYF.

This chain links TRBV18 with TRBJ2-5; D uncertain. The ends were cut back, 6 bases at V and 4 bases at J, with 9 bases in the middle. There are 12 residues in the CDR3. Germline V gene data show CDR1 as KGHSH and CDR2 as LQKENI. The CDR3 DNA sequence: TGTGCCAGCTCGCCGCCCCGAGAGACCCAGTACTTC. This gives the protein CASSPPRETQYF.

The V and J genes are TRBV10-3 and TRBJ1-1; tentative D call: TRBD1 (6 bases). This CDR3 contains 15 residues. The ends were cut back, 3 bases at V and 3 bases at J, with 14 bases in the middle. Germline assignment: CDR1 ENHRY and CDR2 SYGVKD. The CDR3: CAISDHRAGDTEAFF. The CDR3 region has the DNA TGTGCCATCAGTGACCACAGGGCAGGGGACACTGAAGCTTTCTTT.

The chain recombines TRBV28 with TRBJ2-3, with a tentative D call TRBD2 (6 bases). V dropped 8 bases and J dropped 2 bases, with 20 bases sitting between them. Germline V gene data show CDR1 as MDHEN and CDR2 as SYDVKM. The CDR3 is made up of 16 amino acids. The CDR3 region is CASQLSSGINTDTQYF. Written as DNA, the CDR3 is TGTGCCAGCCAATTAAGTAGCGGAATCAACACAGATACGCAGTATTTT.

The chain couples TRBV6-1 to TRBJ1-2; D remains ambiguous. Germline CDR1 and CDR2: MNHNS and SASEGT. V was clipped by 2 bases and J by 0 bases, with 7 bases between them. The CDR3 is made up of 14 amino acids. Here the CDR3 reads CASSERTANYGYTF. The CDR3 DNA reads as TGTGCCAGCAGTGAACGGACCGCTAACTATGGCTACACCTTC.

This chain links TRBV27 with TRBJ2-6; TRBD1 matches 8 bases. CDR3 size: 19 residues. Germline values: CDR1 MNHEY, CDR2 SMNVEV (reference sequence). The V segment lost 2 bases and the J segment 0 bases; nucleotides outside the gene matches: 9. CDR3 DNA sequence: TGTGCCAGCAGTTTAACCTTGACAGGGGCCAGCTCTGGGGCCAACGTCCTGACTTTC. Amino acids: CASSLTLTGASSGANVLTF.

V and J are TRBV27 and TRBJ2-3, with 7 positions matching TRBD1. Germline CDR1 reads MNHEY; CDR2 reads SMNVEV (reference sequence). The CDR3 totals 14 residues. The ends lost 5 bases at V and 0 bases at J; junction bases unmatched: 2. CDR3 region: CASSVTGSTDTQYF. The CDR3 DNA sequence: TGTGCCAGCAGTGTGACAGGGAGCACAGATACGCAGTATTTT.